What follows are 21 T cell receptor beta chains derived from one specimen sequenced in a study of low-dose radiotherapy and immunotherapy resistance in tumors (dated 2022 in TCRdb). Superscript III and a set of TRAV- and TRBV-specific primers were used to synthesize first-strand cDNA, so that both TCRalpha and TCRbeta chains were covered. TCRs were amplified with Phusion for approximately 19 PCR cycles using a constant-region primer together with the adapter attached to the V primers. TCRdb trimmed the raw reads at Q25, called clones with MiXCR and kept productive beta chains. CDR3 protein sequences are deduplicated, and each keeps its most common genes and DNA. This sample lists 8,300 or so distinct CDR3 sequences; roughly 62% were detected once. The ten largest make up around 8.7% of the sample. These receptors were taken from a human donor with advanced metastatic prostate, ovarian, gallbladder or colorectal cancer (not recorded which). This table probably holds off-target reads from a library built for another chain.

The chain recombines TRBV10-3 with TRBJ1-2; a possible D gene is TRBD1 (6 bases). CDR3 length: 13 amino acids. Trimming pared 2 bases from V and 7 bases from J, leaving 11 bases between. The V gene's germline CDR1 is ENHRY and CDR2 SYGVKD. The DNA of the CDR3 is TGTGCCATCAGTGAGCCAGGGGCCGGTGGCTACACCTTC. This sequence encodes CAISEPGAGGYTF.

The chain is built from TRBV7-8 and TRBJ2-2; 10 nucleotides line up with TRBD1. V lost 6 bases, J lost 5 bases, and 9 bases stayed unmatched. The CDR3 is made up of 16 amino acids. From germline, CDR1 is SGHVS and CDR2 FQNEAQ. The CDR3 sequence is CASSNHDRGRTGELFF. CDR3 nucleotides: TGTGCCAGCAGTAATCACGACAGGGGGCGAACCGGGGAGCTGTTTTTT.

This clonotype was counted only a few times. The genes are TRBV6-2 or TRBV6-3 and TRBJ2-7; D ambiguous. The CDR3 sequence is 12 residues long. Trimming shortened V by 5 bases and J by 4 bases, and 9 bases separated the two germline ends. Germline V CDR1 and CDR2: MNHEY, SVGEGT. CDR3 sequence: CASSERRYEQYF. CDR3 nucleotide sequence: TGTGCCAGCAGTGAACGTAGGTACGAGCAGTACTTC.

This sequence joins TRBV29-1 and TRBJ2-5, with D possibly being TRBD1 (6 bases). Germline V gene data show CDR1 as SQVTM and CDR2 as ANQGSEA. V lost 7 bases and J lost 5, with 14 bases in between. CDR3 length: 12 residues. In DNA form, the CDR3 reads TGCAGCGCGAGACAGGATGGGGAGACCCAGTACTTC. Protein: CSARQDGETQYF.

The gene calls are TRBV9 and TRBJ1-2; no clear D gene. The CDR3 totals 13 residues. Germline V CDR1 and CDR2: SGDLS, YYNGEE. Trimming pared 0 bases from V and 7 bases from J, leaving 10 bases between. The CDR3 bases are TGTGCCAGCAGCGTAGCTTCAGCGCGTGGCTACACCTTC. Its translation is CASSVASARGYTF.

The J gene is TRBJ2-6, the V gene TRBV28, with no clear D. Trimming removed 5 bases from V and 0 bases from J, with 11 bases in between. Germline CDR1 is MDHEN and CDR2 is SYDVKM. The CDR3 sequence is 16 residues long. The CDR3 coding sequence is TGTGCCAGCAGTACTGAACAGTTCTCTGGGGCCAACGTCCTGACTTTC. Translation gives CASSTEQFSGANVLTF.

This chain uses TRBV11-2 with TRBJ1-2, with D tentatively TRBD1 (5 bases). The CDR3 runs 16 residues. V was cut by 4 bases and J by 4 bases, with 19 bases left in between. The V gene's germline CDR1 is SGHAT and CDR2 FQNNGV. The CDR3 nucleotides read TGTGCCAGCAGCTCGCCAACATGGGACGGTCTCTATGGCTACACCTTC. It yields the protein CASSSPTWDGLYGYTF.

Only a few counts were recorded for this clonotype. The chain is built from TRBV28 and TRBJ2-7; 9 bases map to TRBD1. The CDR3 is 16 residues long. V shed 4 bases and J 2 bases; nucleotides not matched to a gene: 9. Germline V lookup: CDR1 MDHEN, CDR2 SYDVKM. This CDR3 reads CASSSPGTGYTYEQYF. CDR3 coding DNA: TGTGCCAGCAGTTCCCCCGGGACAGGGTACACCTACGAGCAGTACTTC.

V and J are TRBV28 and TRBJ2-3; TRBD2 might be the D (6 bases). Trimming removed 9 bases from V and 2 bases from J, with 12 bases in between. This CDR3 region has 13 residues. Germline CDR1 and CDR2: MDHEN and SYDVKM. DNA of the CDR3: TGTGCCAGTTCGGGGGAAGTCACAGATACGCAGTATTTT. Translating it yields CASSGEVTDTQYF.

The rearrangement links TRBV7-3 to TRBJ2-3; 10 nucleotides align to TRBD2. The CDR3 spans 16 residues. CDR1 and CDR2 (germline): SGHTA, FQGTGA. The J segment lost 0 bases and the V segment lost 5 bases, leaving 5 bases of the junction unmatched. As DNA, the CDR3 is TGTGCCAGCAGCCGGCGGACTAGCGGAAGCACAGATACGCAGTATTTT. This gives the protein CASSRRTSGSTDTQYF.

This clonotype was observed once. The rearrangement uses TRBV6-6 and TRBJ2-4; a possible D gene is TRBD1 (5 bases). The germline V gene encodes CDR1 MNHNY and CDR2 SVGAGI (reference sequence). The ends were cut back, 2 bases at V and 0 bases at J, with 11 bases in the middle. This CDR3 has 16 residues. This CDR3 reads CASSYQGSVAKNIQYF. The DNA of the CDR3 is TGTGCCAGCAGTTACCAGGGATCGGTAGCCAAAAACATTCAGTACTTC.

The chain combines TRBV6-2 or TRBV6-3 with TRBJ1-1; a weak D match, TRBD1 (5 bases). Germline-derived CDR1 and CDR2 are MNHEY and SVGEGT. Trimming left V 2 bases short and J 1 base short, with 5 bases between. The CDR3 spans 13 residues. This CDR3 is CASSYGGNTEAFF. DNA for the CDR3: TGTGCCAGCAGTTACGGGGGGAACACTGAAGCTTTCTTT.

In its sample, this clonotype was seen once. The chain carries TRBV4-3 and TRBJ2-3; a weak D match, TRBD2 (6 bases). The V gene's germline CDR1 is LGHNA and CDR2 YSLEER. V was shortened by 1 base and J by 1 base, with 12 bases between the two germline ends. The CDR3 contains 16 residues. The CDR3 DNA sequence: TGCGCCAGCAGCCAAGGGAATAGCGGTGGCACAGATACGCAGTATTTT. It codes for CASSQGNSGGTDTQYF.

The chain uses TRBV5-4 and TRBJ2-4; a weak D match, TRBD1 (6 bases). The CDR3 is 15 amino acids. V lost 3 bases and J 6 bases, leaving 16 bases between the germline ends. The germline CDR1 and CDR2 sequences are SGHNT and YYREEE (reference sequence). The CDR3 DNA reads TGTGCCAGCAGCTGGACGGCAGGGGAAAGAAACATTCAGTACTTC. It codes for CASSWTAGERNIQYF. Full variable domain (remainder filled in from reference TRBV5-4 and TRBJ2-4): ETGVTQSPTHLIKTRGQQVTLRCSSQSGHNTVSWYQQALGQGPQFIFQYYREEENGRGNFPPRFSGLQFPNYSSELNVNALELDDSALYLCASSWTAGERNIQYFGAGTRLSVL.

The CDR3 DNA sequence: TGTGCCAGCAGTACCGAAGAGACCCAGTACTTC. It encodes CASSTEETQYF. The chain links TRBV28 to TRBJ2-5; no firm D call. Germline values: CDR1 MDHEN, CDR2 SYDVKM. CDR3 length: 11 residues. V was shortened by 5 bases and J by 3 bases, with 4 bases between the two germline ends.

This clonotype was seen a few times. This chain connects TRBV6-8 to TRBJ1-1; 8 positions agree with TRBD1. The germline V gene encodes CDR1 MNHGY and CDR2 SAAAGT. This CDR3 region has 13 residues. Germline trimming cut 5 bases from V and 5 bases from J; bases unmatched to any gene: 4. The CDR3 sequence is CASSGDRSTEAFF. The CDR3 DNA is TGTGCCAGCAGTGGGGACAGGAGTACTGAAGCTTTCTTT.

The rearrangement links TRBV11-2 to TRBJ1-4; 10 bases fit TRBD1. CDR3 length equals 18 residues. J lost 0 bases, V lost 5 bases, and 9 bases had no gene match. CDR1 is SGHAT, CDR2 FQNNGV, per germline. The CDR3 DNA sequence: TGTGCCAGCAGCACCCGACAGGGGGCGCCTGCAACTAATGAAAAACTGTTTTTT. Translated: CASSTRQGAPATNEKLFF.

J is TRBJ1-5 and V is TRBV21-1; the D call in the table, TRBD1, was not verified against the DNA. TRBV21-1 has pseudogene status. This CDR3 is built from 16 residues. The CDR3 bases are TGTGCCAGCAGCAAAGCACGAAGGGGTGGCAATCAGCCCCAGCATTTT. It is translated as CASSKARRGGNQPQHF.

This clonotype has just one count. The V call is TRBV11-1, the J call TRBJ2-5; 11 bases line up with TRBD2. The junction had 7 bases not matched to a gene; V was cut back by 5 bases and J by 2 bases. The CDR3 has 16 amino acids. Looked up from germline, CDR1 is SGHAT and CDR2 is FQDESV (reference sequence). CDR3 residues: CASSLRTSGQQETQYF. DNA of the CDR3: TGTGCCAGCAGCCTCCGGACTAGCGGGCAACAAGAGACCCAGTACTTC.

This clonotype was seen a handful of times. This chain joins TRBV7-2 and TRBJ1-5; D might be TRBD1 (6 bases). This CDR3 is built from 13 residues. The germline V and J ends were trimmed by 7 bases and 6 bases, with 13 bases remaining between them. CDR1 is SGHTA and CDR2 is FQGNSA in the germline V gene. In DNA, the CDR3 is TGTGCCAGCACAGGACAGCGGGGTCAGCCCCAGCATTTT. It specifies CASTGQRGQPQHF.

CDR3 nucleotide sequence: TGTGCCAGCAGTTACAACAGGGACACTGAAGCTTTCTTT. Translation: CASSYNRDTEAFF. The rearrangement links TRBV6-5 to TRBJ1-1; tentative D call: TRBD1 (6 bases). Germline V gene sequence: CDR1 MNHEY, CDR2 SVGAGI. V lost 2 bases, J lost 3 bases, and 7 bases lay in between. The CDR3 is 13 amino acids.